These 29 T cell receptor beta chains originate from one sample sequenced in a study of cytomegalovirus exposure and HLA in healthy donors. Primers included in the PCR were 60 Vbeta and 13 Jbeta primers. Libraries were prepared by immunoSEQ multiplex PCR; TCRdb keeps only in-frame clonotypes and omits some of them. This table has roughly 150,000 clones, approximately 79% appearing once. Specimen: PBMCs. These receptors were collected from a woman aged 45-65 years in good health and CMV-seropositive.

This sequence joins TRBV11-2 and TRBJ1-2, with D unresolved. CDR1 and CDR2 from the germline V gene are SGHAT and FQNNGV. V was trimmed by 5 bases and J by 3 bases, leaving 10 bases between them. The CDR3 runs to 13 residues. The CDR3 region has the DNA TGTGCCAGCAGCCCAGGAGGGCACTATGGCTACACCTTC. Encoded protein: CASSPGGHYGYTF. Combining the CDR3 with reference TRBV11-2 and TRBJ1-2 gives the whole variable domain EAGVAQSPRYKIIEKRQSVAFWCNPISGHATLYWYQQILGQGPKLLIQFQNNGVVDDSQLPKDRFSAERLKGVDSTLKIQPAKLEDSAVYLCASSPGGHYGYTFGSGTRLTVV.

The chain is built from TRBV9 and TRBJ2-3; D might be TRBD1 (5 bases). This CDR3 comprises 17 residues. Trimming took off 4 bases at V and 0 bases at J, with 18 bases between the two ends. Per the germline V gene, CDR1 is SGDLS and CDR2 is YYNGEE. CDR3 residues: CASSPGIGAASTDTQYF. The CDR3 DNA reads as TGTGCCAGCAGCCCAGGCATAGGGGCCGCTAGCACAGATACGCAGTATTTT.

V is TRBV30 and J is TRBJ1-3; 8 nucleotides agree with TRBD1. J was trimmed by 4 bases and V by 3 bases; bases with no gene match: 8. This CDR3 spans 15 amino acids. Germline loops: CDR1 GTSNPN, CDR2 SVGIG (reference sequence). CDR3 nucleotides: TGTGCCTGGAGCACCGACAGGGGAGGAGGAAACACCATATATTTT. Protein: CAWSTDRGGGNTIYF.

This clone appeared once. The chain couples TRBV30 to TRBJ1-2; TRBD1 matches 8 bases. The germline V gene has CDR1 GTSNPN and CDR2 SVGIG (reference sequence). The ends lost 5 bases at V and 8 bases at J; junction bases unmatched: 10. The CDR3 is made up of 13 amino acids. The CDR3 region is CAWGQGLRRGYTF. CDR3 sequence (DNA): TGTGCCTGGGGACAGGGCCTCCGACGGGGCTACACCTTC.

The chain combines TRBV19 with TRBJ1-5; 7 nucleotides match TRBD1. Germline CDR1 is LNHDA and CDR2 is SQIVND (reference sequence). The length of the CDR3 is 14 residues. V gave up 5 bases and J gave up 6 bases; unmatched junction bases: 7. The DNA for the CDR3 is TGTGCCAGTAGTGAAGAGGGGGCAATTCAGCCCCAGCATTTT. This codes for CASSEEGAIQPQHF.

This chain uses TRBV30 with TRBJ2-1; 7 positions match TRBD1. After removal of 8 bases from V and 10 bases from J, the junction contained 14 bases not matched to a gene. CDR3 size: 13 residues. The germline V gene encodes CDR1 GTSNPN and CDR2 SVGIG (reference sequence). The CDR3 loop reads CARKTKGAVEQFF. CDR3 DNA sequence: TGTGCCCGGAAAACAAAGGGGGCGGTGGAGCAGTTCTTC.

This rearrangement joins TRBV7-8 to TRBJ1-5; D call uncertain. Germline V gene data show CDR1 as SGHVS and CDR2 as FQNEAQ. The CDR3 has 15 amino acids. V dropped 3 bases and J dropped 3 bases, with 12 bases sitting between them. The CDR3 loop is CASSFLQAPNQPQHF. DNA of the CDR3: TGTGCCAGCAGCTTTCTTCAGGCCCCCAATCAGCCCCAGCATTTT. Full variable domain (missing parts from reference TRBV7-8 and TRBJ1-5): GAGVSQSPRYKVAKRGQDVALRCDPISGHVSLFWYQQALGQGPEFLTYFQNEAQLDKSGLPSDRFFAERPEGSVSTLKIQRTQQEDSAVYLCASSFLQAPNQPQHFGDGTRLSIL.

The chain combines TRBV30 with TRBJ2-3; 9 bases match TRBD2. The CDR3 spans 17 residues. CDR1 and CDR2 (germline): GTSNPN, SVGIG (reference sequence). Trimming removed 3 bases from V and 3 bases from J; junction bases left unmatched: 13. CDR3 protein: CAWRPAGGGAWTDTQYF. CDR3 bases: TGTGCCTGGAGGCCCGCGGGCGGGGGGGCCTGGACAGATACGCAGTATTTT.

V usage is TRBV4-2 and J usage is TRBJ1-1; maybe TRBD1 (5 bases). The CDR3 totals 16 residues. Germline loops: CDR1 LGHNA, CDR2 YNFKEQ. The V gene lost 4 bases and the J gene lost 2 bases, with 17 bases spanning the gap. This CDR3 is CASSPLGGVPNTEAFF. CDR3 nucleotides: TGTGCCAGCAGCCCCCTTGGGGGGGTACCCAACACTGAAGCTTTCTTT.

The chain recombines TRBV2 with TRBJ1-2; TRBD1 might be the D (5 bases). This CDR3 has 14 residues. Germline CDR1 reads SNHLY; CDR2 reads FYNNEI. Between the trimmed V and J ends, which lost 1 base and 4 bases, there was a span of 10 bases. This CDR3 is CASSEVGGGYGYTF. The CDR3 nucleotides read TGTGCCAGCAGTGAAGTTGGGGGGGGCTATGGCTACACCTTC.

The rearrangement uses TRBV19 and TRBJ1-1; no firm D call. This CDR3 has 13 residues. V gave up 3 bases and J gave up 1 base, with 6 bases separating them. The germline gives CDR1 LNHDA, CDR2 SQIVND (reference sequence). The CDR3, as DNA: TGTGCCAGTAGTATTTTGGCGAACACTGAAGCTTTCTTT. Its protein product is CASSILANTEAFF.

The chain employs TRBV5-6 and TRBJ2-3, with a tentative D call TRBD2 (5 bases). V dropped 6 bases and J dropped 4 bases, with 15 bases sitting between them. This CDR3 contains 14 residues. Per germline, CDR1 SGHDT and CDR2 YYEEEE. CDR3 residues: CASTVNVRADTQYF. Written as DNA, the CDR3 is TGTGCCAGCACTGTGAACGTGAGGGCAGATACGCAGTATTTT.

Only one count was recorded for this clone. The V gene is TRBV5-6, the J gene TRBJ1-1; 7 bases are shared with TRBD1. The CDR3 runs to 16 residues. V shed 0 bases, J shed 0 bases, and the junction held 5 bases outside the gene matches. Germline V gene sequence: CDR1 SGHDT, CDR2 YYEEEE. The CDR3 nucleotides read TGTGCCAGCAGCTTGGTTGCAGGGGGGATGAACACTGAAGCTTTCTTT. Its protein product is CASSLVAGGMNTEAFF.

This clone is a singleton in its sample. The rearrangement joins TRBV19 to TRBJ2-4; 8 bases are a match to TRBD1. After removal of 7 bases from V and 0 bases from J, the junction contained 2 bases not matched to a gene. Germline lookup yields CDR1 LNHDA and CDR2 SQIVND (reference sequence). The CDR3 length is 14 residues. The CDR3 DNA is TGTGCCAGTACCGGGACAGGAGCCAAAAACATTCAGTACTTC. It is translated as CASTGTGAKNIQYF. Looking up the rest from reference TRBV19 and TRBJ2-4 gives the full variable domain: DGGITQSPKYLFRKEGQNVTLSCEQNLNHDAMYWYRQDPGQGLRLIYYSQIVNDFQKGDIAEGYSVSREKKESFPLTVTSAQKNPTAFYLCASTGTGAKNIQYFGAGTRLSVL.

The V call is TRBV4-3, the J call TRBJ1-2, with D possibly TRBD1 on 5 matching bases. Trimming took off 4 bases at V and 6 bases at J, with 15 bases between the two ends. From germline, CDR1 is LGHNA and CDR2 YSLEER. The CDR3 totals 14 residues. CDR3 sequence reads: CASSPDTGLDGYTF. The CDR3 nucleotides read TGCGCCAGCAGCCCAGATACAGGCCTGGATGGCTACACCTTC.

The chain is built from TRBV25-1 and TRBJ1-3; D unresolved. The CDR3 covers 14 residues. V was pared by 6 bases and J by 3 bases, with 12 bases between. Germline V CDR1 and CDR2: MGHDK, SYGVNS. The CDR3 here is CASSEGLVGNTIYF. The CDR3 DNA follows: TGTGCCAGCAGCGAAGGCCTTGTTGGAAACACCATATATTTT. Full variable domain (outside the CDR3, taken from reference TRBV25-1 and TRBJ1-3): EADIYQTPRYLVIGTGKKITLECSQTMGHDKMYWYQQDPGMELHLIHYSYGVNSTEKGDLSSESTVSRIRTEHFPLTLESARPSHTSQYLCASSEGLVGNTIYFGEGSWLTVV.

The V and J genes are TRBV9 and TRBJ1-1, with TRBD1 matching 9 bases. J gave up 1 base and V 4 bases, and 11 bases lay outside the gene matches. The CDR3 is 17 amino acids. The V gene's germline CDR1 is SGDLS and CDR2 YYNGEE. Here the CDR3 reads CASSKLQGARPNTEAFF. CDR3 bases: TGTGCCAGCAGCAAACTACAGGGGGCGAGACCGAACACTGAAGCTTTCTTT.

The V gene is TRBV2, the J gene TRBJ1-4; 7 nucleotides agree with TRBD1. V shed 4 bases and J 6 bases; nucleotides not matched to a gene: 8. The CDR3 is made up of 15 amino acids. From germline, CDR1 is SNHLY and CDR2 FYNNEI. CDR3 in amino acids: CASSATQGIYEKLFF. In DNA, the CDR3 is TGTGCCAGCAGTGCAACACAGGGGATTTATGAAAAACTGTTTTTT.

The V gene is TRBV30, the J gene TRBJ2-4; no definite D call. Per the germline V gene, CDR1 is GTSNPN and CDR2 is SVGIG (reference sequence). The CDR3 runs 13 residues. V lost 1 base and J 3 bases, leaving 7 bases between the germline ends. For the CDR3, the DNA is TGTGCCTGGAGTGGGCTAGACAAAAACATTCAGTACTTC. The encoded protein is CAWSGLDKNIQYF.

The chain combines TRBV6-6 with TRBJ2-7, with 11 bases matching TRBD2. The CDR3 consists of 15 residues. J was trimmed by 1 base and V by 6 bases; bases with no gene match: 5. From germline, CDR1 is MNHNY and CDR2 SVGAGI (reference sequence). The CDR3 nucleotides are TGTGCCAGCAGGCCTACTAGCGGGGGTTCCTACGAGCAGTACTTC. It yields the protein CASRPTSGGSYEQYF.

The chain employs TRBV5-6 and TRBJ2-7; D remains ambiguous. Deletions cut 4 bases from V and 8 bases from J, with 10 bases between. CDR1 is SGHDT, CDR2 YYEEEE, per germline. The CDR3 extends over 11 amino acids. The CDR3 loop reads CASSTDTQQYF. The CDR3 nucleotides read TGTGCCAGCAGCACCGACACTCAGCAGTACTTC.

V usage is TRBV6-1 and J usage is TRBJ1-6; D unresolved. V was trimmed by 10 bases and J by 10 bases, leaving 11 bases between them. CDR3 length equals 11 residues. Germline values: CDR1 MNHNS, CDR2 SASEGT. This CDR3 is CATRGGSPLHF. The CDR3 nucleotides read TGTGCCACCCGAGGTGGATCACCCCTCCACTTT.

The chain uses TRBV5-4 and TRBJ1-2; D uncertain. The CDR3 spans 14 residues. CDR1 and CDR2 from the germline V gene are SGHNT and YYREEE (reference sequence). Trimming left V 4 bases short and J 5 bases short, with 15 bases between. This chain's CDR3 is CASSVPPGTYGYTF. The CDR3 DNA is TGTGCCAGCAGCGTACCCCCGGGAACTTATGGCTACACCTTC.

This clone was counted a single time. J is TRBJ2-7 and V is TRBV12-5, with TRBD1 matching 7 bases. Germline trimming cut 7 bases from V and 2 bases from J; bases unmatched to any gene: 8. The length of the CDR3 is 14 residues. Germline CDR1 reads LGHNT; CDR2 reads FRNRAP. In nucleotides, the CDR3 is TGTGCTAGTGAACAAGCGACAGGGCCCTACGAGCAGTACTTC. It codes for CASEQATGPYEQYF.

The gene calls are TRBV4-3 and TRBJ2-3; no clear D gene. This CDR3 region has 14 residues. Germline V gene lookup returns CDR1 LGHNA and CDR2 YSLEER. The V gene lost 1 base and the J gene lost 3 bases, with 8 bases spanning the gap. The DNA for the CDR3 is TGCGCCAGCAGCCAAGCAGGCAAGACAGATACGCAGTATTTT. This translates into CASSQAGKTDTQYF.

The chain links TRBV6-1 to TRBJ1-1, with 7 bases fitting TRBD1. This CDR3 is built from 13 residues. Germline trimming cut 6 bases from V and 8 bases from J; bases unmatched to any gene: 9. Germline V CDR1 and CDR2: MNHNS, SASEGT. The CDR3 is CASRKQGSQEAFF. The DNA for the CDR3 is TGTGCCAGCAGGAAACAGGGGTCCCAAGAAGCTTTCTTT.

About this clone: Here the CDR3 omits its conserved ending phenylalanine or tryptophan, so a read error is the likely source. This chain uses TRBV6-5 with TRBJ1-6, with D perhaps TRBD1 (6 bases). CDR3 length: 14 amino acids. The germline V gene has CDR1 MNHEY and CDR2 SVGAGI. The V end lost 5 bases, the J end lost 7 bases, and 12 bases lay between the germline ends. CDR3 in DNA: TGTGCCAGCAGTCAGGGGACACGGAATTCACCCCTCCACTTG. It is translated as CASSQGTRNSPLHL.

This rearrangement joins TRBV9 to TRBJ2-3; TRBD1 matches 7 bases. The length of the CDR3 is 13 residues. Trimming at V came to 4 bases and at J to 6 bases, leaving 5 bases not matched to a gene. Germline-derived CDR1 and CDR2 are SGDLS and YYNGEE. In DNA, the CDR3 is TGTGCCAGCAGCTCAGGGGGTGAGGATACGCAGTATTTT. The encoded protein is CASSSGGEDTQYF.

The chain has TRBV6-1 and TRBJ2-1; maybe TRBD1 (6 bases). V was cut by 6 bases and J by 8 bases, with 17 bases left in between. The V gene's germline CDR1 is MNHNS and CDR2 SASEGT. This CDR3 has 14 residues. CDR3 DNA sequence: TGTGCCAGCAGCTCACAGGGTCCCAAGGATGAGCAGTTCTTC. Translation: CASSSQGPKDEQFF.